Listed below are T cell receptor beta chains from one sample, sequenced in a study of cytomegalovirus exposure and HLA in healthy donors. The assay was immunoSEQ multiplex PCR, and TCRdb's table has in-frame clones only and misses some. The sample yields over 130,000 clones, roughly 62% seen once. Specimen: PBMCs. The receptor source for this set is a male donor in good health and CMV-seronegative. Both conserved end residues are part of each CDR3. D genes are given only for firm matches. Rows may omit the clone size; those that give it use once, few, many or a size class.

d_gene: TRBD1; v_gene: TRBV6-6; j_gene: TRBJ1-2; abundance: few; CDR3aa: CASSYVSDRGGGYTF; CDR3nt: TGTGCCAGCAGTTACGTTTCCGACAGGGGAGGTGGCTACACCTTC
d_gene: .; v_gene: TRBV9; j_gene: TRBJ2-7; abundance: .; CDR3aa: CASSVVEGLEQYF; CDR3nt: TGTGCCAGCAGCGTAGTGGAGGGGTTGGAGCAGTACTTC
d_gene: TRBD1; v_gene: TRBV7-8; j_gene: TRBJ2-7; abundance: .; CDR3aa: CASSYLLLGTAPYEQYF; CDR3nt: TGTGCCAGCAGCTATTTGCTGCTTGGGACAGCACCCTACGAGCAGTACTTC
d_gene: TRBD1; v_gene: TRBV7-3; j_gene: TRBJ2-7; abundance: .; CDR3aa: CASSLMGQGNNEQYF; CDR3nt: TGTGCCAGCAGCTTAATGGGACAGGGTAACAACGAGCAGTACTTC
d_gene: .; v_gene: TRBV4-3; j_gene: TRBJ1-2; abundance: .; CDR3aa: CASSQEVGSYGYTF; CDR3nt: TGCGCCAGCAGCCAAGAGGTAGGGAGCTATGGCTACACCTTC
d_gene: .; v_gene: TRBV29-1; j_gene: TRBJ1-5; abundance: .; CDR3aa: CSVAGRGNQPQHF; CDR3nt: TGCAGCGTCGCGGGACGGGGAAATCAGCCCCAGCATTTT
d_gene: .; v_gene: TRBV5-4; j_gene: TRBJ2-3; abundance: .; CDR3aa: CASKLGGATDTQYF; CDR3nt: TGTGCCAGCAAACTTGGGGGGGCTACAGATACGCAGTATTTT
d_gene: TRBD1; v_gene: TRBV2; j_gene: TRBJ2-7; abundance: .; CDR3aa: CASRGPGQGALARDEQYF; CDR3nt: TGTGCCAGCAGGGGCCCGGGACAGGGGGCATTAGCGCGGGACGAGCAGTACTTC
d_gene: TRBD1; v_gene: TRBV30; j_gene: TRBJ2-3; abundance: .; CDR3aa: CAWGPQTGGASDTQYF; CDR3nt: TGTGCCTGGGGACCCCAAACAGGGGGCGCTTCGGATACGCAGTATTTT
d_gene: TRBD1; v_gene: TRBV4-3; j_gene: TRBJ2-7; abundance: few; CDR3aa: CASSLSGTGGYEQYF; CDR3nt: TGCGCCAGCAGCCTTTCCGGGACAGGGGGCTACGAGCAGTACTTC
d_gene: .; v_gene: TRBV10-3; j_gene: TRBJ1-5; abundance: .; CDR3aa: CAISGEVGNQPQHF; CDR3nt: TGTGCCATCAGCGGGGAGGTGGGAAATCAGCCCCAGCATTTT
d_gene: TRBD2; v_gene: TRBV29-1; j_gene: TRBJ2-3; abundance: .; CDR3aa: CSVSPGLAGERYTQYF; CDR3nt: TGCAGCGTGTCCCCGGGACTAGCGGGGGAGCGATATACGCAGTATTTT
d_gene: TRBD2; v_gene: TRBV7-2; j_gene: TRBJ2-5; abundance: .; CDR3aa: CASSFPWGTSGEQETQYF; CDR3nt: TGTGCCAGCAGCTTTCCGTGGGGGACTAGCGGGGAACAAGAGACCCAGTACTTC
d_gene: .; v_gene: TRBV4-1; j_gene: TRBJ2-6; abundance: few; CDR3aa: CASSQVTGSVSGANVLTF; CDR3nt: TGCGCCAGCAGCCAAGTGACAGGAAGCGTCTCTGGGGCCAACGTCCTGACTTTC
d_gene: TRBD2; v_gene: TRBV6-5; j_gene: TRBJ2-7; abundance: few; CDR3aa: CASSYSGGYSSYEQYF; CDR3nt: TGTGCCAGCAGTTACTCGGGGGGGTATAGCTCCTACGAGCAGTACTTC
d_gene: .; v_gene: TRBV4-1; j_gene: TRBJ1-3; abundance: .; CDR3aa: CASSQGSYRGNTIYF; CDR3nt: TGCGCCAGCAGCCAAGGGTCTTACAGGGGAAACACCATATATTTT
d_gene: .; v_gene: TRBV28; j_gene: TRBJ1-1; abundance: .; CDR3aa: CASSVGISTVLKAFF; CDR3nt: TGTGCCAGCAGTGTCGGGATCAGCACTGTCTTGAAAGCTTTCTTT
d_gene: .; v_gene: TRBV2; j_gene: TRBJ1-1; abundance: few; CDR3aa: CASSAQANTEAFF; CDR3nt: TGTGCCAGCAGTGCGCAGGCGAACACTGAAGCTTTCTTT
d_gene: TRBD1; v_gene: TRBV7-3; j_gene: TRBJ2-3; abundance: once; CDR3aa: CASSLQGGTDTQYF; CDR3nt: TGTGCCAGCAGCCTACAGGGGGGCACAGATACGCAGTATTTT
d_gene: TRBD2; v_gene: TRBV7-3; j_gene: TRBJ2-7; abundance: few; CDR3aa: CASSLTSASGGYEQYF; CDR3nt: TGTGCCAGCAGCTTAACGTCGGCTAGCGGGGGCTACGAGCAGTACTTC
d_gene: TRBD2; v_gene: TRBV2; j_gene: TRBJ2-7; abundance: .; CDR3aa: CASVIIGGSSYEQYF; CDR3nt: TGTGCCAGCGTAATAATCGGGGGGAGCTCCTACGAGCAGTACTTC
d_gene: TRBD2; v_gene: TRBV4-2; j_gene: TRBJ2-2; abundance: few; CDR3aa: CASSQGDWRGNDGELFF; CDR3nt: TGTGCCAGCAGCCAAGGGGACTGGCGGGGGAATGACGGGGAGCTGTTTTTT
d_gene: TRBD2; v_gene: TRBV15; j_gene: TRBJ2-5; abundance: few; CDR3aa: CATSGPTSGEVGETQYF; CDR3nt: TGTGCCACCAGCGGACCGACTAGCGGGGAAGTCGGAGAGACCCAGTACTTC
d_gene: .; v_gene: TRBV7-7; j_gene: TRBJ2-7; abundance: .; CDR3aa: CASSLGLGGYEQYF; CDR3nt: TGTGCTAGCAGCTTAGGTCTAGGGGGTTACGAGCAGTACTTC
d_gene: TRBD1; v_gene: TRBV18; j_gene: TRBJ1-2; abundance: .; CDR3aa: CASSPVGTGDGYTF; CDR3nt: TGTGCCAGCTCGCCAGTCGGGACAGGGGACGGCTACACCTTC
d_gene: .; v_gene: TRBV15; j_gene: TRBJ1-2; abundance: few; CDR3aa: CATSLPGTNYGYTF; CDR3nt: TGTGCCACCAGCCTCCCCGGGACAAATTATGGCTACACCTTC
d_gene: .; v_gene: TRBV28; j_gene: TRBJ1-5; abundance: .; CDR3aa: CASSLDSNQPQHF; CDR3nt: TGTGCCAGCAGTTTGGACAGTAATCAGCCCCAGCATTTT
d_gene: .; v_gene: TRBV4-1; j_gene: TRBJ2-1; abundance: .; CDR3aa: CASSQGGGNEQFF; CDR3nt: TGCGCCAGCAGCCAAGGAGGGGGAAATGAGCAGTTCTTC
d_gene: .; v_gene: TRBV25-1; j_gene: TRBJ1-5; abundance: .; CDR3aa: CASENLDYSSNQPQHF; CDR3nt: TGTGCCAGCGAGAACCTGGACTATAGTAGCAATCAGCCCCAGCATTTT
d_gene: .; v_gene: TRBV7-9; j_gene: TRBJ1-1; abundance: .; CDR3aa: CASSLGAYLNTEAFF; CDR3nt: TGTGCCAGCAGCTTGGGAGCATACCTGAACACTGAAGCTTTCTTT
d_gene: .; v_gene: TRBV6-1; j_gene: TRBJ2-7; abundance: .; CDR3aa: CASSEPPGGPYEQYF; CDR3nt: TGTGCCAGCAGTGAACCTCCCGGGGGGCCGTACGAGCAGTACTTC
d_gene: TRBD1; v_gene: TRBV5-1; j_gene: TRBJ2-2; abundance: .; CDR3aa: CASSLGQGNGELFF; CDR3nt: TGCGCCAGCAGCCTAGGACAGGGGAACGGGGAGCTGTTTTTT
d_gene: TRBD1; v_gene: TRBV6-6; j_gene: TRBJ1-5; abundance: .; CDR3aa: CASSYQDRGDQPQHF; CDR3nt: TGTGCCAGCAGTTACCAAGACAGGGGGGATCAGCCCCAGCATTTT
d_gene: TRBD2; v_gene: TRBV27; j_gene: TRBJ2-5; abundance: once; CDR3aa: CASRAWGTSTPPGETQYF; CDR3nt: TGTGCCAGCAGGGCCTGGGGGACTAGCACGCCCCCGGGGGAGACCCAGTACTTC
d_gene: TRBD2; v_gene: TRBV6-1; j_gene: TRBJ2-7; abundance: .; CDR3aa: CTSSESLAGTLSYEQYF; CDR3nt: TGTACCAGCAGTGAAAGTCTAGCGGGGACCCTCTCCTACGAGCAGTACTTC
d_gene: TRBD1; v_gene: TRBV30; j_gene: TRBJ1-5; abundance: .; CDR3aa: CAWSVGTGNQPQHF; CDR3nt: TGTGCCTGGAGTGTAGGGACAGGCAATCAGCCCCAGCATTTT
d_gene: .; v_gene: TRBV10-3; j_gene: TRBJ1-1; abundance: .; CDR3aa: CAICSGMSTEAFF; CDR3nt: TGTGCCATCTGTTCCGGGATGAGCACTGAAGCTTTCTTT
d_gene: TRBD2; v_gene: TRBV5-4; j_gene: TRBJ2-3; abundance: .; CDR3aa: CASSLTSGGGFDTQYF; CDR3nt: TGTGCCAGCAGCTTGACTAGCGGGGGGGGTTTCGATACGCAGTATTTT
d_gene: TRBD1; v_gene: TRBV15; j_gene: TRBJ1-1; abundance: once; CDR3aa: CATKQGDRNTEAFF; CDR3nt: TGTGCCACTAAACAGGGGGATAGGAACACTGAAGCTTTCTTT
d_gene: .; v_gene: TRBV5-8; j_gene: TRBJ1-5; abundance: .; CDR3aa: CASSPGGGYNNQPQHF; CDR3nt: TGTGCCAGCAGCCCCGGGGGAGGGTATAACAATCAGCCCCAGCATTTT
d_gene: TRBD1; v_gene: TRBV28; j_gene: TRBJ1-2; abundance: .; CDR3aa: CASSLGTENYGYTF; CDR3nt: TGTGCCAGCAGTTTAGGGACAGAAAACTATGGCTACACCTTC
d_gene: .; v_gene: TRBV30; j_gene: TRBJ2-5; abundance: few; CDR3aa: CAWSKGVETQYF; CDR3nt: TGTGCCTGGAGTAAGGGGGTGGAGACCCAGTACTTC